This entry concerns a single T cell receptor beta chain. This clone showed up just once. Which antigen it targets is not known. The sample holds no much larger clone one base away, and base qualities are not on file. The data stem from a study of cytomegalovirus exposure and HLA in healthy donors (dated by TCRdb to between 2016 and 2019). About the full investigation: In an earlier analysis of 587 of the donors, less than 350 Gb of sequence data and 90 million to 120 million unique TCR beta sequences from about 190 million T cells were reported. To decide whether each TCR beta V gene segment behaved as functional or pseudogenic, an earlier analysis of approximately 600 of the donors relied on high-throughput TCR beta sequencing. About 280 gigabases of sequencing data and tens of millions of unique TCR sequences made up an early release that covered under 750 HLA-typed donors. The T cell repertoires of several hundred subjects were profiled by immunosequencing and related to cytomegalovirus serostatus. Of the approximately 400 genotyped donors, approximately 80% fell in the genetic ancestry cluster associated with self-reported Caucasian donors. Alongside the repertoire data, information on donor age, sex, ethnicity and CMV serostatus was compiled. The study combined high-throughput TCR immunosequencing, statistical association of individual TCRs with disease status, and machine learning to predict cytomegalovirus infection status. Rather than drawing on any new phenotypic data, the later analysis identified candidate immune exposures from TCR beta sequences and the way those sequences occurred across donors. In addition to the first cohort of 500 to 850 subjects, a separate validation cohort of around 110 different subjects was used. About 5 DR-DQ haplotypes were handled as single units for association and clustering, since linkage in the cohort was strong. Class I and class II HLA loci were covered by the typing at four-digit resolution. The study aimed to test whether signatures of past pathogen exposure could be identified by cataloging public T cell receptors. A later analysis re-examined previously published TCR beta repertoires from about 700 donors and added high-resolution HLA genotyping to investigate patterns of TCR occurrence. Among 300 to 500 genotyped donors of the cohort, an average of approximately 220,000 unique TCR beta nucleotide sequences was sequenced per donor, of which roughly 17% were non-productive. Typing coverage varied by locus: roughly 629-640 donors for A, B, C, DRB1 and DQB1; approximately 520 for DQA1; about 590 for DPA1; approximately 490 for DPB1. Every repertoire in the discovery cohort had been generated on one and the same sequencing platform. Genome-wide SNP genotypes for about 65% of the 666 donors were used in a later genetic analysis, which treated that subset as a discovery cohort. General conclusions and limits of the study: Because some donors lacked HLA typing at each locus, the association tests relied only on the typed subset. It was suggested by the authors that the approach could potentially be generalized to other disease states and immunological phenotypes. CMV serostatus was the only immune exposure information available for the cohort. When HLA alleles, especially DR and DQ, strongly co-occurred, attributing TCR associations to individual alleles was difficult. The classifier was reported to diagnose cytomegalovirus status with high specificity and sensitivity in both the original and validation cohorts. Specific HLA alleles were associated with more than 15,000 TCR beta sequences at a false discovery rate of 0.05 in a later analysis. A further reported finding was that TCR beta sequences accurately predicted the HLA-A and HLA-B alleles for most subjects in the first cohort. A total of some 180 TCR beta chains were listed by the study as associated with cytomegalovirus. A later analysis found that HLA-associated TCR beta chains were more clonally expanded and had lower generation probabilities than equally common non-associated chains. In an earlier analysis of more than 450 of the donors, most TCR beta V segments were observed in productive rearrangements about 87% or about 30% of the time, broadly matching IMGT annotations. While some public TCRs were present in many individuals, most TCR sequences turned up only very rarely across donors. The presence/absence analyses assumed that sequencing depth was roughly uniform across donors, and that assumption may not be true. In a later analysis, several top co-occurrence clusters were reported to appear linked to parvovirus B19, influenza, CMV and Epstein-Barr virus. Only TCR beta chains were sequenced in this cohort, and the absence of alpha or paired-chain data limited detectable features. A group of highly shared sequence variants was considered likely to be a technical artifact of the sequencing pipeline. In a later genetic analysis, fewer N-insertions in productive TCRs were reported among donors in an Asian-associated ancestry cluster than the roughly 640-donor mean. Some IMGT-functional V segments, including TRBV6-2 and TRBV6-3, could not be distinguished by the 87-base-pair reads and were therefore excluded. Because counts were too low, about 15 rarely observed V segments, including chromosome 9 orphons, were left out of the earlier analysis of approximately 500 of the donors. An association between a missense DCLRE1C variant and V-gene and J-gene trimming of TCR beta chains was found in a later genetic analysis and replicated in an independent cohort. Correlated functional status among segregating V segments might be attributable to linkage disequilibrium, but an unknown experimental factor could not be ruled out. A later analysis found that most CMV-associated TCR beta chains appeared HLA-restricted, with HLA associations seemingly driven largely by CMV exposure. According to a later analysis, TCR association rates differed among HLA loci, with DRB1 alleles showing the most associated TCRs and HLA-C alleles showing the fewest. In vitro tests confirmed that three of the cytomegalovirus-associated TCR beta chains recognize cytomegalovirus antigens.

The CDR3 holds 16 amino acids from the cysteine to the phenylalanine. Just CDR3 DNA is preserved here, 48 bases in frame from base 1. Trimmed from V: 0 bases; trimmed from J: 9 bases; junction bases lacking a gene match: 11. Reading the germline V gene (reference sequence) gives CDR1 MNHNY and CDR2 SVGAGI. The cohort was made up of 666 healthy bone marrow donors. All cohort members were sampled while nominally healthy, although unrecorded immune exposures were likely present. The donor tested CMV seropositive and was one of the 289 seropositive cohort members. A peripheral blood sample was collected from each donor, and TCR beta sequencing was performed on peripheral blood mononuclear cells. The Qiagen DNeasy Blood Extraction Kit was used to extract genomic DNA from the blood cell samples. Receptor amplification or capture employed the immunoSEQ multiplex PCR assay. For the multiplex PCR, a mixture combining 60 forward primers for TCR Vbeta segments and 13 reverse primers for TCR Jbeta segments was used. A multiplex PCR assay on genomic DNA amplified the CDR3 region of rearranged TCR beta genes. On the Illumina HiSeq System, the amplified TCR beta libraries were sequenced as 87-base-pair reads. The published analysis was carried out like this. A later analysis tallied about 77 million unique TCR beta chains across the 700 or so repertoires, and approximately 12 million of those chains were shared by two or more donors. A nearest-neighbor algorithm error-corrected the raw reads and collapsed the reads into unique sequences, merging closely related sequences to remove PCR and sequencing errors. Alignment of CDR3 sequences to IMGT reference sequences was used to assign V, D and J gene segments. For a sequence to be retained, a match of at least six nucleotides to both a V gene segment and a J gene segment was required. A rearrangement counted as productive if the CDR3 had no stop codons and remained in frame with V and J, and every other rearrangement counted as non-productive. Following IMGT convention, CDR3 was defined as the stretch from the second conserved V-encoded cysteine up to the conserved J-encoded phenylalanine. The earlier analysis of some 540 of the donors excluded any sequence lacking an unambiguous match to a single V gene segment. In an earlier analysis of several hundred of the donors, V segments were called functional above 56.7% productive rearrangements and were called segregating when the between-donor standard deviation exceeded 5%. A statistical classification framework was developed to diagnose cytomegalovirus status using the catalog of TCR beta chain sequences. A later analysis assigned V and J genes by comparing TCR nucleotide sequences with IMGT/GENE-DB human TR gene sequences. The TCRdist pipeline was used in a later analysis to assign CDR3 sequences and most-parsimonious VDJ recombination scenarios. In a later analysis, every TCR beta chain was defined by the combination of its CDR3 amino acid sequence and its V-gene family, and reads without a unique V-gene family were dropped. A later analysis removed 550 to 650 highly shared, low-generation-probability nucleotide sequences to deal with suspected cross-contamination and a sequencing artifact. A later analysis calculated a clonal expansion index for each public chain from normalized within-repertoire ranks of inferred template counts. A later analysis computed generation probabilities with a VDJ recombination model fitted to out-of-frame rearrangements, and checked the results against IGoR. In a later analysis, hypergeometric tests were used to score TCR-TCR, TCR-HLA and TCR-CMV co-occurrence, with a repertoire-size bias correction applied to TCR pairs. False discovery rates were estimated in a later analysis by permuting HLA or CMV assignments 20 times. In a later analysis, co-occurring TCRs were grouped using DBSCAN, with TCRdist sequence similarity added in when clustering inside HLA-allele-positive subsets. For co-occurrence clustering, repertoires with fewer than 30,000 or more than 120,000 public chains were excluded, along with a handful of repertoires with anomalous nucleotide sharing. TCRdb stores this immuneACCESS table with in-frame sequences only. Part of the clones is absent; in the studies checked, under half of the shortfall reflects unresolved V genes, and no reason is known for the rest. That table is the source of V, J and clone size, and D and trimming were worked out from the DNA. The sample contains about 120,000 clones, about 68% of them found a single time. Over 8.5% of the sample is taken by the ten largest.

The sequence was collected from a woman aged 40-49 years in good health and CMV-seropositive. The rearrangement joined TRBV6-6 to TRBJ2-1, and TRBD2 aligns with 7 junction nucleotides. The sequencing input was PBMCs. This receptor has the CDR3 CASSYSKMTSLSEQFF. The DNA reads TGTGCCAGCAGTTACTCGAAAATGACTAGCTTGAGTGAGCAGTTCTTC.